The present TCR beta chain was sequenced within a study of monozygotic twins with inflammatory bowel disease. The study, taken as a whole, reports: Clonotypes shared with others were fewer in IBD patients than in healthy twins, especially with disease activity.

There are 15 residues in the CDR3. Germline V gives CDR1 LNHDA, CDR2 SQIVND (reference sequence). Note on this clonotype: No antigen is known for it.

One entry per CDR3 protein, without DNA, is what TCRdb gives after re-calling the 5' RACE reads. This table lists 300,000 to 350,000 distinct CDR3 sequences. Specimen: blood. The rearrangement joins TRBV19 to TRBJ2-2; no DNA is available, so the TRBD1 call from TCRdb remains unchecked. The receptor's source is a human donor with ulcerative colitis or Crohn's disease, or a healthy co-twin of an affected twin (not recorded which). The CDR3 reads CASSMPGANTGELFF.